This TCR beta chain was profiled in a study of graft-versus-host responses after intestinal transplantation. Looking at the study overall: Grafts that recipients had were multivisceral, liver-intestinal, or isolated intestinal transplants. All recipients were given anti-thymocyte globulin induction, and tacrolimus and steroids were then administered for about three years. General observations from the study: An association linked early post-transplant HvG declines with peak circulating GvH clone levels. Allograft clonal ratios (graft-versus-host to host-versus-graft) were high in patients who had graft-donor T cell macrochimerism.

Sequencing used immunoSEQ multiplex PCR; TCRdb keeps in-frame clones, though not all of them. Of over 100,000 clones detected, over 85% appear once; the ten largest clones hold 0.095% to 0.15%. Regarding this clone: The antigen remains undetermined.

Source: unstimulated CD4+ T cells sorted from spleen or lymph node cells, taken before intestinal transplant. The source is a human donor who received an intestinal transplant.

CDR3 amino acids: CASSVTRLNEQFF. Written as DNA, the CDR3 is TGTGCCAGCAGCGTGACTAGACTCAATGAGCAGTTCTTC. The V and J genes are TRBV7-2 and TRBJ2-1; possibly TRBD2 for D (6 bases). V gave up 5 bases and J gave up 6 bases, with 11 bases separating them. Germline CDR1 reads SGHTA; CDR2 reads FQGNSA. This CDR3 has 13 residues.